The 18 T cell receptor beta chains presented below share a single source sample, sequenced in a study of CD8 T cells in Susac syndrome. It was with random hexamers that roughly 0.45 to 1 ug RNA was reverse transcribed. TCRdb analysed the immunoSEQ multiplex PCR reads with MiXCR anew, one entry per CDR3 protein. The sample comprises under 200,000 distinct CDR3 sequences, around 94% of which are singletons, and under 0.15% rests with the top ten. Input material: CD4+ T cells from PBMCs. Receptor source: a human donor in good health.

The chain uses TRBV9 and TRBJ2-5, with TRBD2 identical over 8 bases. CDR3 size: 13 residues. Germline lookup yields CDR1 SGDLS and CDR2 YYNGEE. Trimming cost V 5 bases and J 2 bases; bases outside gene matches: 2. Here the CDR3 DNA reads TGTGCCAGCAGTAGCGGGGCACAAGAGACCCAGTACTTC. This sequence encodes CASSSGAQETQYF.

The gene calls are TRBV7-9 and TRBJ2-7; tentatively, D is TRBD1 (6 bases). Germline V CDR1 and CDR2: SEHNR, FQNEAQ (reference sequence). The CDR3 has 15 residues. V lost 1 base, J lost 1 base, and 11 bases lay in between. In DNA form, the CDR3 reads TGTGCCAGCAGCTTAGTGTCAGGGGATTCCTACGAGCAGTACTTC. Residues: CASSLVSGDSYEQYF.

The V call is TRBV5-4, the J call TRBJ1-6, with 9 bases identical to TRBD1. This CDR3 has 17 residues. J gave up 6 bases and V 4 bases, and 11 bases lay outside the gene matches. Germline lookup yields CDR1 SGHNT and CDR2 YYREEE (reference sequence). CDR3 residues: CASSGGQGRGVNSPLHF. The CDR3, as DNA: TGTGCCAGCAGCGGGGGACAGGGAAGAGGGGTTAATTCACCCCTCCACTTT. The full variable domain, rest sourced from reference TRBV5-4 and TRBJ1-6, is ETGVTQSPTHLIKTRGQQVTLRCSSQSGHNTVSWYQQALGQGPQFIFQYYREEENGRGNFPPRFSGLQFPNYSSELNVNALELDDSALYLCASSGGQGRGVNSPLHFGNGTRLTVT.

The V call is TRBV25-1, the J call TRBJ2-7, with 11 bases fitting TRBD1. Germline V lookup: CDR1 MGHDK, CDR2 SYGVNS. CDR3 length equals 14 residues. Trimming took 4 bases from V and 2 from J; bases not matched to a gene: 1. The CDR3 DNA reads TGTGCCAGCAGTGGGGACAGGGGGGCCTACGAGCAGTACTTC. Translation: CASSGDRGAYEQYF.

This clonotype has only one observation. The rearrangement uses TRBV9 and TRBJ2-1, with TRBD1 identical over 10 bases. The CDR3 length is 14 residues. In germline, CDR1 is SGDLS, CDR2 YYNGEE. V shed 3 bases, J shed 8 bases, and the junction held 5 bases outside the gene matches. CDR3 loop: CASSGGTGADEQFF. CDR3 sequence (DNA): TGTGCCAGCAGCGGCGGGACAGGGGCCGATGAGCAGTTCTTC.

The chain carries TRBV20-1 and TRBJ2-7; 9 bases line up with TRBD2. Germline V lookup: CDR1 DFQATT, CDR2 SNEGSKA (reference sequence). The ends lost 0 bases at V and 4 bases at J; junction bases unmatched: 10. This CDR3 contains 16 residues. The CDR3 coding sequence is TGCAGTGCTAGAGATGTTTTGAGCGGGGGGTCGTACGAGCAGTACTTC. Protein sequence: CSARDVLSGGSYEQYF.

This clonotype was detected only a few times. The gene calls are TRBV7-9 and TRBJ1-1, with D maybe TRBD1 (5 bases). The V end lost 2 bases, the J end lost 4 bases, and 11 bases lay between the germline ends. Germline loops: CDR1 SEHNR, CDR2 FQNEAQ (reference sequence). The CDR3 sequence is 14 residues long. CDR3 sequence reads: CASSLTGTLTEAFF. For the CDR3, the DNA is TGTGCCAGCAGCTTAACTGGGACTCTCACTGAAGCTTTCTTT.

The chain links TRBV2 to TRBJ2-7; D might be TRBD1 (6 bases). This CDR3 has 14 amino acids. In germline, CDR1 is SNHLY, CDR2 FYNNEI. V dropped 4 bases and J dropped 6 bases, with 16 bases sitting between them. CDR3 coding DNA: TGTGCCAGCAGTGTTCCGGGACACGGCAGCGAGCAGTACTTC. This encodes CASSVPGHGSEQYF. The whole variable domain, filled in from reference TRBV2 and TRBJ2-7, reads EPEVTQTPSHQVTQMGQEVILRCVPISNHLYFYWYRQILGQKVEFLVSFYNNEISEKSEIFDDQFSVERPDGSNFTLKIRSTKLEDSAMYFCASSVPGHGSEQYFGPGTRLTVT.

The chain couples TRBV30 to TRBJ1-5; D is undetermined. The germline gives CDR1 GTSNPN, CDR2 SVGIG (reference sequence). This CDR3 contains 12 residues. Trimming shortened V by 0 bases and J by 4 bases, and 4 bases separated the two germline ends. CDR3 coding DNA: TGTGCCTGGAGTGTTGGTAATCAGCCCCAGCATTTT. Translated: CAWSVGNQPQHF.

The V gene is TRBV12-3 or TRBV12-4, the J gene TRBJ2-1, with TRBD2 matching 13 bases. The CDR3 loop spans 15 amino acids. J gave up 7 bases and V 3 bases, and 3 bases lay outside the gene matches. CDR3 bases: TGTGCCAGCAGTTTGAGACTAGCGGGGGGAAATGAGCAGTTCTTC. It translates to CASSLRLAGGNEQFF.

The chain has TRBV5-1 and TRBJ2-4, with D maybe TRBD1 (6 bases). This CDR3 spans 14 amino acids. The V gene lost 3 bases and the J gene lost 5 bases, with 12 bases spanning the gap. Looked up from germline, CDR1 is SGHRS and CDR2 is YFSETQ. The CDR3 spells CASSYRDNQNIQYF. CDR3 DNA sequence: TGCGCCAGCAGCTACCGGGACAACCAAAACATTCAGTACTTC.

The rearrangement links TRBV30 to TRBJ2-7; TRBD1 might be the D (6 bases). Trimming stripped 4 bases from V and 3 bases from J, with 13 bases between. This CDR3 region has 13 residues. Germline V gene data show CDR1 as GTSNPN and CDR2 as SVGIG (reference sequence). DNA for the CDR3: TGTGCCTGGAATGTTAGGGGGAACTACGAGCAGTACTTC. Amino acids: CAWNVRGNYEQYF.

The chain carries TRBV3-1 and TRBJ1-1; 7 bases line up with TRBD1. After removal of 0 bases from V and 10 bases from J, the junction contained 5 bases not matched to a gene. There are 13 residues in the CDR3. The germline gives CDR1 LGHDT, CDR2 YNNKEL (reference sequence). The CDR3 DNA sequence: TGTGCCAGCAGCCAAGATGACAGGGCGGGAGCTTTCTTT. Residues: CASSQDDRAGAFF.

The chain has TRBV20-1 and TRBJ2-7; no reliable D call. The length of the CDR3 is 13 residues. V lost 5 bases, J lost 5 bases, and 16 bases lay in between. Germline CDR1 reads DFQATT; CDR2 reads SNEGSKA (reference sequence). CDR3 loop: CSAPSPLRHEQYF. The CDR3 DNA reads TGCAGTGCTCCCTCCCCCCTGCGCCACGAGCAGTACTTC.

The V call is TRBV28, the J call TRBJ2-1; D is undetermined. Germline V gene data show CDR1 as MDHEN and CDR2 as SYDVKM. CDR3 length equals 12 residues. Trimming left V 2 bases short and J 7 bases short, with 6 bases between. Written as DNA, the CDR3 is TGTGCCAGCAGTTTAAGGTGGAATGAGCAGTTCTTC. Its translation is CASSLRWNEQFF.

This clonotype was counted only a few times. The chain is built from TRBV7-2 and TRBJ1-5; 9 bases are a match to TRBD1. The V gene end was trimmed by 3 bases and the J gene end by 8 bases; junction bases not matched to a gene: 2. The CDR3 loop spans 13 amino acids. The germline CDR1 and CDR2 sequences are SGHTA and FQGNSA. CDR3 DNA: TGTGCCAGCAGCTTTGACAGGGGGGAGCCCCAGCATTTT. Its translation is CASSFDRGEPQHF.

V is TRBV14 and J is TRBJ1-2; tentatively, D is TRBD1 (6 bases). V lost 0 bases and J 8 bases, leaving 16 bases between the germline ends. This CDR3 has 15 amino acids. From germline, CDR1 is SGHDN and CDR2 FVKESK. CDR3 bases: TGTGCCAGCAGCCAAGATATCGGGGGCAGGAGCGGCTACACCTTC. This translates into CASSQDIGGRSGYTF.

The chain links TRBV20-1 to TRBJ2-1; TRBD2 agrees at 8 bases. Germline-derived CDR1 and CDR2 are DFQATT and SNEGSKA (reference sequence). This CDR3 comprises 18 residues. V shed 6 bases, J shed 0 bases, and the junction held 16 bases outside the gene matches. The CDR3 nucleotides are TGCAGTGCCCCGTTCCGCGGGGGGTGGACGAGCTCCTACAATGAGCAGTTCTTC. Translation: CSAPFRGGWTSSYNEQFF.